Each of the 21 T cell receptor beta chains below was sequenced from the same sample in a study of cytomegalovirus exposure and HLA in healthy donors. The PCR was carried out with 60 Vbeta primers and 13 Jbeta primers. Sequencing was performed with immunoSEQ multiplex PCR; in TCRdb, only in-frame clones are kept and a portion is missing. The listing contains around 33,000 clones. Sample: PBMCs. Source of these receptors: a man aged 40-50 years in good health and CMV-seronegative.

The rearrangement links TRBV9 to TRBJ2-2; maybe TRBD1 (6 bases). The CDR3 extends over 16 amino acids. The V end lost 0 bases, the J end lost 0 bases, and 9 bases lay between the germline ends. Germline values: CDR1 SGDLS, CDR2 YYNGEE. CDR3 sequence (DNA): TGTGCCAGCAGCGTAGACAGGGCCGCGAACACCGGGGAGCTGTTTTTT. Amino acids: CASSVDRAANTGELFF.

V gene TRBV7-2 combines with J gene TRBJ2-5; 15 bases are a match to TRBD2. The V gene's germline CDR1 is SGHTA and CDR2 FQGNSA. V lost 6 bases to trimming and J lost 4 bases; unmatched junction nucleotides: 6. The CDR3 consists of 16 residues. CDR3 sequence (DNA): TGTGCCAGCAGACAAGGACTAGCGGGAGGGGTAGAGACCCAGTACTTC. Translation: CASRQGLAGGVETQYF.

This CDR3 reads CASSATSGGFYTQYF. The DNA of the CDR3 is TGTGCCAGCAGCGCCACTTCGGGGGGGTTTTATACGCAGTATTTT. The gene calls are TRBV9 and TRBJ2-3; 8 bases are a match to TRBD2. V shed 3 bases and J 7 bases; nucleotides not matched to a gene: 10. The CDR3 is made up of 15 amino acids. Germline V gene lookup returns CDR1 SGDLS and CDR2 YYNGEE. Full variable domain (outside the CDR3, taken from reference TRBV9 and TRBJ2-3): DSGVTQTPKHLITATGQRVTLRCSPRSGDLSVYWYQQSLDQGLQFLIQYYNGEERAKGNILERFSAQQFPDLHSELNLSSLELGDSALYFCASSATSGGFYTQYFGPGTRLTVL.

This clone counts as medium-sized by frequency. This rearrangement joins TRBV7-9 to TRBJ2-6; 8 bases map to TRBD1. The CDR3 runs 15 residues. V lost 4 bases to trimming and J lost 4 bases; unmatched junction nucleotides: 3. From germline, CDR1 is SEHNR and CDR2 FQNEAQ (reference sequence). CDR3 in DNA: TGTGCCAGCAGCTCGACAGGGGCCGGGGCCAACGTCCTGACTTTC. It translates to CASSSTGAGANVLTF.

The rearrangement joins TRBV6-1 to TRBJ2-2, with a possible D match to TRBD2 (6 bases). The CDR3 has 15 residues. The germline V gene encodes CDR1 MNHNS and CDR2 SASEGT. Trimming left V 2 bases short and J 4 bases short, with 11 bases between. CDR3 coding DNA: TGTGCCAGCAGTGAAACGGACGGGGGCACCGGGGAGCTGTTTTTT. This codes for CASSETDGGTGELFF.

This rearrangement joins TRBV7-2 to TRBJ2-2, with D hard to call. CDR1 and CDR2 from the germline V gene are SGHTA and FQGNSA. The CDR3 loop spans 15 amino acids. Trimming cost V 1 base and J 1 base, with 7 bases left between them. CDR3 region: CASSLVAGNTGELFF. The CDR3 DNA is TGTGCCAGCAGCTTAGTGGCTGGGAACACCGGGGAGCTGTTTTTT.

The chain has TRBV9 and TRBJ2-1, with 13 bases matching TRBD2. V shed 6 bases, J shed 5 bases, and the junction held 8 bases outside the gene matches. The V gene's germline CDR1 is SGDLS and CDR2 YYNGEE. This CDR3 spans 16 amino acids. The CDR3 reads CASTRTSGSPDNEQFF. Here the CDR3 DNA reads TGTGCCAGCACCCGGACTAGCGGGAGCCCCGACAATGAGCAGTTCTTC.

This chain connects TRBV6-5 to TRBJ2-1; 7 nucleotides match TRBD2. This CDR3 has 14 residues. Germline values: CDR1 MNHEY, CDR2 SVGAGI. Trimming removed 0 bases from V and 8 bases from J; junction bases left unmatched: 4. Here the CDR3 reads CASSYSRGGDEQFF. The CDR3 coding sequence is TGTGCCAGCAGTTACTCGAGGGGAGGGGATGAGCAGTTCTTC.

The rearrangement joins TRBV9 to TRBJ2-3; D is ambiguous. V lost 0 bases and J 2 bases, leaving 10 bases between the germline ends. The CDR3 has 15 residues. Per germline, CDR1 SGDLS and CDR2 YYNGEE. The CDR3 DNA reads TGTGCCAGCAGCGTAGTTGGCCGCTCCACAGATACGCAGTATTTT. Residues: CASSVVGRSTDTQYF. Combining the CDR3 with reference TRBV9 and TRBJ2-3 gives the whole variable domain DSGVTQTPKHLITATGQRVTLRCSPRSGDLSVYWYQQSLDQGLQFLIQYYNGEERAKGNILERFSAQQFPDLHSELNLSSLELGDSALYFCASSVVGRSTDTQYFGPGTRLTVL.

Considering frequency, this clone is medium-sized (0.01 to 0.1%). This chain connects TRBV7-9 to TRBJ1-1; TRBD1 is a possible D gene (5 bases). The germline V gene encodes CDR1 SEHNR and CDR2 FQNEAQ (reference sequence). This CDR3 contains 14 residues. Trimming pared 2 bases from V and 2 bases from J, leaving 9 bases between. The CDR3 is CASSLPDSNTEAFF. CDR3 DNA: TGTGCCAGCAGCTTACCCGACAGTAACACTGAAGCTTTCTTT.

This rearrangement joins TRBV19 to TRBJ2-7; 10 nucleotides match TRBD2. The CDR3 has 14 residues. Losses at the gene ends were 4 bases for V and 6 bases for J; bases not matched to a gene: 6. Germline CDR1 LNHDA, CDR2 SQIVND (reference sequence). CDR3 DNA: TGTGCCAGTAGTACCCTAGCGGGAGCTGGCGAGCAGTACTTC. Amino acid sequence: CASSTLAGAGEQYF.

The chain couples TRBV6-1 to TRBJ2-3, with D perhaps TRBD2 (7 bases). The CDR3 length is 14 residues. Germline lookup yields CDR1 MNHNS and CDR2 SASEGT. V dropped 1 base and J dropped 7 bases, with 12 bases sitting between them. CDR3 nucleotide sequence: TGTGCCAGCAGTGAAGGGCCCGGGGGGCATACGCAGTATTTT. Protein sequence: CASSEGPGGHTQYF.

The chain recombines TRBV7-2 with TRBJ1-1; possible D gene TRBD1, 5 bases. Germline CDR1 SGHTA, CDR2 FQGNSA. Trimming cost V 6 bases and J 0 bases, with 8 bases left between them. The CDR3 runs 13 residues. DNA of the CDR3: TGTGCCAGCAGACAGGTTATGAACACTGAAGCTTTCTTT. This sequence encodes CASRQVMNTEAFF.

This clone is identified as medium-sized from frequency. DNA for the CDR3: TGTGCCAGCAGCTTGATAGCGGGTAGGGATGAGCAGTTCTTC. Encoded protein: CASSLIAGRDEQFF. V is TRBV13 and J is TRBJ2-1; 7 bases agree with TRBD2. J gave up 8 bases and V 3 bases, and 7 bases lay outside the gene matches. There are 14 residues in the CDR3. The germline CDR1 and CDR2 sequences are PRHDT and FYEKMQ (reference sequence).

CDR3 loop: CASSILGGQGMETQYF. The CDR3 nucleotides are TGTGCCAGTAGTATCCTTGGGGGACAGGGGATGGAGACCCAGTACTTC. The rearrangement joins TRBV19 to TRBJ2-5; 10 bases agree with TRBD1. The ends lost 3 bases at V and 5 bases at J; junction bases unmatched: 9. The CDR3 loop spans 16 amino acids. Germline V lookup: CDR1 LNHDA, CDR2 SQIVND (reference sequence). The full variable domain, its missing parts supplied by reference TRBV19 and TRBJ2-5, is DGGITQSPKYLFRKEGQNVTLSCEQNLNHDAMYWYRQDPGQGLRLIYYSQIVNDFQKGDIAEGYSVSREKKESFPLTVTSAQKNPTAFYLCASSILGGQGMETQYFGPGTRLLVL.

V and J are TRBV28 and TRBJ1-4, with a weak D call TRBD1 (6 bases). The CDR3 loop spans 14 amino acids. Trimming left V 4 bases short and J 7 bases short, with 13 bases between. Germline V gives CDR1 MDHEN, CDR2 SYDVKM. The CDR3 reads CASSSGGQGEKLFF. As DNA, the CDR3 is TGTGCCAGCAGTTCGGGGGGCCAGGGTGAAAAACTGTTTTTT.

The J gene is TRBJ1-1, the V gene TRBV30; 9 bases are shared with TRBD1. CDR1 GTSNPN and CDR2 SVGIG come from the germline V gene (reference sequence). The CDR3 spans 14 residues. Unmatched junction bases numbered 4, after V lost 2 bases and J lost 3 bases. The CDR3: CAWSPGTGYTEAFF. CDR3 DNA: TGTGCCTGGAGTCCCGGGACAGGGTACACTGAAGCTTTCTTT. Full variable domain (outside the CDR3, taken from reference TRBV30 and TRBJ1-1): SQTIHQWPATLVQPVGSPLSLECTVEGTSNPNLYWYRQAAGRGLQLLFYSVGIGQISSEVPQNLSASRPQDRQFILSSKKLLLSDSGFYLCAWSPGTGYTEAFFGQGTRLTVV.

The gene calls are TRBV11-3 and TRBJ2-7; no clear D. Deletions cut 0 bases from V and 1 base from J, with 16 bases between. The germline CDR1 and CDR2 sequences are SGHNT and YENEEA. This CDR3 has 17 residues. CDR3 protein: CASSLDQPGLISYEQYF. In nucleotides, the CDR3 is TGTGCCAGCAGCTTAGATCAGCCAGGCCTTATTTCCTACGAGCAGTACTTC.

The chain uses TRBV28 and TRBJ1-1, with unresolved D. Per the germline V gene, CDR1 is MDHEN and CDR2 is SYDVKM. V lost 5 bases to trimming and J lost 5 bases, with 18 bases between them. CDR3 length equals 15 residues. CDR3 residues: CASSSIGEGKTEAFF. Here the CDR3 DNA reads TGTGCCAGCAGTAGCATCGGGGAAGGGAAAACTGAAGCTTTCTTT.

CDR3 sequence (DNA): TGTGCCTGGAGGCCCCCGGGGGCAACTAATGAAAAACTGTTTTTT. Translation: CAWRPPGATNEKLFF. The chain couples TRBV30 to TRBJ1-4, with D maybe TRBD1 (5 bases). V was pared by 3 bases and J by 0 bases, with 11 bases between. The CDR3 is made up of 15 amino acids. CDR1 and CDR2 (germline): GTSNPN, SVGIG (reference sequence).

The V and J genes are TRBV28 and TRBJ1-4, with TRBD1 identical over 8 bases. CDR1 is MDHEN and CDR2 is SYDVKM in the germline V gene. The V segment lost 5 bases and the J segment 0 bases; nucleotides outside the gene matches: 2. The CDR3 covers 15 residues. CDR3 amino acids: CASSRQGSTNEKLFF. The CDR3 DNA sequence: TGTGCCAGCAGTCGACAGGGGTCAACTAATGAAAAACTGTTTTTT.